This T cell receptor beta chain was retrieved from a study of neoadjuvant anti-PD-1 for oral cavity cancer. In this sample, this clone turned up once. The data were produced by immunoSEQ multiplex PCR, yet TCRdb's version contains in-frame clones alone and is incomplete. The sample includes around 7,500 clones, roughly three quarters of them seen just once. The CDR3 consists of 14 residues. V lost 4 bases to trimming and J lost 2 bases, with 6 bases between them. CDR1 and CDR2 (germline): MNHNY, SVGAGI (reference sequence). The sample's time point: after neoadjuvant nivolumab, at surgical resection. The sample in question was PBMCs, obtained after nivolumab (anti-PD-1) treatment. This TCR came from a person aged 35 to 85 with oral cavity squamous cell carcinoma. This rearrangement joins TRBV6-6 to TRBJ1-6; D unresolved. The CDR3 reads CASSLGTYNSPLHF. In nucleotides, the CDR3 is TGTGCCAGCAGTTTAGGGACCTATAATTCACCCCTCCACTTT.